This T cell receptor beta chain was found in a study of OX40 agonist ivuxolimab in advanced cancers. On this clone itself: Its antigen remains unidentified.

Broader study findings: Partial responders receiving 0.1-3.0 mg/kg showed among the lowest clonal expansion. Researchers report that CD8+ T cells had, on average, more expanded clones than CD4+.

Clones were read by immunoSEQ multiplex PCR, and TCRdb kept only the in-frame ones, dropping some. The data hold about 130,000 clones, with less than 95% observed a single time. Looked up from germline, CDR1 is MDHEN and CDR2 is SYDVKM. There are 14 residues in the CDR3. V lost 7 bases, J lost 7 bases, and 10 bases stayed unmatched. The sequences come from CD4+ or CD8+ T cells sorted from blood, collected in a trial of the OX40 agonist ivuxolimab. This sequence originates from an adult with an advanced solid tumor such as melanoma, head and neck, liver or kidney cancer. The J gene is TRBJ1-5, the V gene TRBV28, with 7 bases aligning to TRBD1. The CDR3 here is CASILAGGGQPQHF. The DNA for the CDR3 is TGTGCCAGCATCCTTGCAGGGGGTGGGCAGCCCCAGCATTTT. Based on the CDR3 plus reference TRBV28 and TRBJ1-5, the full variable domain is DVKVTQSSRYLVKRTGEKVFLECVQDMDHENMFWYRQDPGLGLRLIYFSYDVKMKEKGDIPEGYSVSREKKERFSLILESASTNQTSMYLCASILAGGGQPQHFGDGTRLSIL.